The text below deals with one T cell receptor (beta chain). The sample comes from a study of blood T cell repertoires in COVID-19. Background on the study: The samples span acute and convalescent COVID-19 from the United States, Italy and Spain.

CDR1 is GTSNPN, CDR2 SVGIG, per germline (reference sequence). The ends lost 1 base at V and 3 bases at J; junction bases unmatched: 5. The length of the CDR3 is 14 residues. Here immunoSEQ multiplex PCR was the method, and the copy in TCRdb shows in-frame clones only, minus some. This table holds 150,000 to 200,000 clones, roughly 90% found once. The gene calls are TRBV30 and TRBJ2-7; 8 bases agree with TRBD2. Sequencing used peripheral blood. This clonotype was obtained from a young man with COVID-19, enrolled during active disease. This CDR3 is CAWSGSGTYYEQYF. The CDR3 region has the DNA TGTGCCTGGAGTGGTAGCGGGACATACTACGAGCAGTACTTC.